The rows below give T cell receptor beta chains drawn from one sample of a study of blood T cell repertoires in COVID-19. Method: immunoSEQ multiplex PCR; TCRdb's copy keeps in-frame clones and lacks some. The data contain around 390,000 clones, around nine tenths of them singletons. Specimen: PBMCs or T cells enriched from blood (not recorded which). The receptors stem from a woman aged 45 to 65 who had recovered from COVID-19. CDR3s include the opening cysteine and the closing phenylalanine or tryptophan. The D gene is left open where the match is weak. Where a row states a size, it is once, few, many or the class of an expanded clone; other rows omit it.

>NA|TRBJ1-2|TRBV2|NA
TGTGCCAGCACCTTACCTCAGGGTCTCTACACCTTC
CASTLPQGLYTF
>NA|TRBJ1-1|TRBV30|NA
TGTGCCTGGGGACAGTACACTGAAGCTTTCTTT
CAWGQYTEAFF
>TRBD2|TRBJ2-1|TRBV25-1|NA
TGTGCCAGCAGTGACTTAAGCGGGGGGGCTGTATATGAGCAGTTCTTC
CASSDLSGGAVYEQFF
>TRBD2|TRBJ2-3|TRBV6-5|NA
TGTGCCAGCAGCGCCCAGGCTAGCGGGGCAGATACGCAGTATTTT
CASSAQASGADTQYF
>NA|TRBJ1-6|TRBV9|NA
TGTGCCAGCAGCGTCAGACAGAATTCACCCCTCCACTTT
CASSVRQNSPLHF
>NA|TRBJ2-7|TRBV27|NA
TGTGCCAGCAGTTTATCTTCGAGTTCCTACGAGCAGTACTTC
CASSLSSSSYEQYF
>TRBD1|TRBJ2-2|TRBV24-1|NA
TGTGCCACCGAGGGACAGGCGAACACCGGGGAGCTGTTTTTT
CATEGQANTGELFF
>TRBD1|TRBJ1-1|TRBV27|NA
TGTGCCAGCAGTTACCGGACAGGGAGGAGAAACACTGAAGCTTTCTTT
CASSYRTGRRNTEAFF
>NA|TRBJ1-2|TRBV6-2/TRBV6-3|NA
TGTGCCAGCAGTTACTCGATCGGGTTCTACACCTTC
CASSYSIGFYTF
>TRBD1|TRBJ2-5|TRBV27|NA
TGTGCCAGCAGAGGGACAGGAGAAGAGACCCAGTACTTC
CASRGTGEETQYF
>NA|TRBJ1-5|TRBV28|NA
TGTGCCAGCAGTTTGGCCACAGGCTCGTTCTACGTTCGTCAAAGCAATCAGCCCCAGCATTTT
CASSLATGSFYVRQSNQPQHF
>TRBD1|TRBJ1-5|TRBV5-6|once
TGTGCCAGCAGCTTGGGAGAAGGGACAGTCAGCAATCAGCCCCAGCATTTT
CASSLGEGTVSNQPQHF
>TRBD1|TRBJ1-1|TRBV10-2|NA
TGCGCCAGCAGTTCAGGGGGTGCGAACACTGAAGCTTTCTTT
CASSSGGANTEAFF
>TRBD1|TRBJ2-5|TRBV5-1|NA
TGCGCCAGCAGCTTAAGGGGGCGAGAAGAGACCCAGTACTTC
CASSLRGREETQYF
>NA|TRBJ1-6|TRBV4-1|NA
TGCGCCAGCAGCCAAGGGGAACAGGGCGGCGGGTCACCCCTCCACTTT
CASSQGEQGGGSPLHF
>TRBD1|TRBJ2-2|TRBV5-1|NA
TGCGCCAGCAGCCGACAGGGGTACACCGGGGAGCTGTTTTTT
CASSRQGYTGELFF
>NA|TRBJ1-4|TRBV7-9|NA
TGTGCCAGCAGCTTAGGTACAACAACTAATGAAAAACTGTTTTTT
CASSLGTTTNEKLFF
>NA|TRBJ2-7|TRBV11-3|NA
TGTGCCAGCAGCTTAGACAGGGGACAACCCTCCTTTAGAAAAACCTACGAGCAGTACTTC
CASSLDRGQPSFRKTYEQYF
>TRBD1|TRBJ1-5|TRBV3-1/TRBV3-2|NA
TGTGCCAGCAGCCAAGATTGGACAGGGGGTCAACAGCCCCAGCATTTT
CASSQDWTGGQQPQHF
>NA|TRBJ1-5|TRBV27|NA
TGTGCCAGCAGTTTTATCAATCAGCCCCAGCATTTT
CASSFINQPQHF
>TRBD1|TRBJ2-2|TRBV19|NA
TGTGCCAGTACCGATTACGGACCGGGACAGGGTTTCACCGGGGAGCTGTTTTTT
CASTDYGPGQGFTGELFF
>NA|TRBJ2-3|TRBV2|NA
TGTGCCAGCAGAGTACAGGATCATACGCAGTATTTT
CASRVQDHTQYF
>NA|TRBJ1-3|TRBV5-1|NA
TGCGCCAGCAGCTTGAGGTCTTCGGGGACTGGAAACACCATATATTTT
CASSLRSSGTGNTIYF
>NA|TRBJ1-2|TRBV18|NA
TGTGCCAGCTCACAGTCCCTGGGAGATGGCTACACCTTC
CASSQSLGDGYTF
>TRBD1|TRBJ1-2|TRBV4-2|NA
TGTGCCAGCAGCCAAGAAGTCCCAAGGGGGCTCTATGGCTACACCTTC
CASSQEVPRGLYGYTF
>TRBD1|TRBJ1-6|TRBV7-2|NA
TGTGCCAGCGGGCGGGACAGGAGGTGGAATTCACCCCTCCACTTT
CASGRDRRWNSPLHF
>NA|TRBJ1-3|TRBV4-2|NA
TGTGCCAGCAGCCAAGAGATTGTCAGGACTTCTGGAAACACCATATATTTT
CASSQEIVRTSGNTIYF
>NA|TRBJ1-2|TRBV7-2|once
TGTGCCAGCAGCCTATTTATCGGGTATGGCTACACCTTC
CASSLFIGYGYTF
>NA|TRBJ2-5|TRBV4-1|NA
TGCGCCAGCAGCCAAGACCGCAGGGGTGACCAAGAGACCCAGTACTTC
CASSQDRRGDQETQYF
>TRBD1|TRBJ1-2|TRBV27|NA
TGTGCCAGCAGTTTACGCCACAGGGGGAGCTATGGCTACACCTTC
CASSLRHRGSYGYTF
>NA|TRBJ1-6|TRBV25-1|NA
TGTGCCAGCAGTGTGGAGAGAATAAATTCACCCCTCCACTTT
CASSVERINSPLHF
>TRBD1|TRBJ1-2|TRBV10-3|NA
TGTGCCATCAGTGAGTCACGGACAGGAGACTATGGCTACACCTTC
CAISESRTGDYGYTF
>NA|TRBJ1-5|TRBV28|NA
TGTGCCAGCACCGCCTCAGGGTTTGGTCAGCCCCAGCATTTT
CASTASGFGQPQHF
>NA|TRBJ2-5|TRBV16|once
TGTGCCAGCAGCTACACAGGGTTTGAGACCCAGTACTTC
CASSYTGFETQYF
>NA|TRBJ2-5|TRBV7-9|medium-sized
TGTGCCAGCACCCCGCAAGAGACCCAGTACTTC
CASTPQETQYF
>TRBD1|TRBJ2-3|TRBV19|NA
TGTGCCAGTAGTCTAAAGGGGGGACAGGGACCAGATACGCAGTATTTT
CASSLKGGQGPDTQYF
>NA|TRBJ1-2|TRBV2|NA
TGTGCCAGCAGGCACGGGGGATCAGGCTTCTATGGCTACACCTTC
CASRHGGSGFYGYTF
>NA|TRBJ1-2|TRBV14|NA
TGTGCCAGCAGCCGGCAATCGGAGGGAACCTCCTATGGCTACACCTTC
CASSRQSEGTSYGYTF
>NA|TRBJ1-1|TRBV7-9|NA
TGTGCCAGCAGCTCCCCGACAAGGAACACTGAAGCTTTCTTT
CASSSPTRNTEAFF
>TRBD1|TRBJ1-3|TRBV7-9|few
TGTGCCAGCAGCTTAGTCGGATCTTGGTCGGGACAGGGGAACACCATATATTTT
CASSLVGSWSGQGNTIYF
>NA|TRBJ2-5|TRBV21-1|NA
TGTGCCAGCAGCAAGGGCAGCCTCGTTGAGACCCAGTACTTC
CASSKGSLVETQYF
>NA|TRBJ2-3|TRBV18|NA
TGTGCCAGCTCACCACCCGGGTCGTACGGAACCACAGATACGCAGTATTTT
CASSPPGSYGTTDTQYF
>TRBD2|TRBJ2-5|TRBV11-2|few
TGTGCCAGCATGCGGACTAGCGGTTTCGAGACCCAGTACTTC
CASMRTSGFETQYF
>TRBD2|TRBJ2-1|TRBV27|NA
TGTGCCAGCAGTACAGGGACTAGCGGGGGCCCAAGACAGTTCTTC
CASSTGTSGGPRQFF
>TRBD1|TRBJ1-5|TRBV19|NA
TGTGCCAGTAGTTACCAGGGGGATCAGCCCCAGCATTTT
CASSYQGDQPQHF
>NA|TRBJ2-1|TRBV7-9|NA
TGTGCCAGCAGCGACAGTAGCTCCTACAATGAGCAGTTCTTC
CASSDSSSYNEQFF
>NA|TRBJ2-3|TRBV7-9|once
TGTGCCAGCAGCCGGGATCTTGCAGATACGCAGTATTTT
CASSRDLADTQYF
>NA|TRBJ2-1|TRBV24-1|NA
TGTGCCACCAGTGGCTCGGACAGCTACAATGAGCAGTTCTTC
CATSGSDSYNEQFF
>NA|TRBJ2-7|TRBV7-2|few
TGTGCCAGCAGCTTAGAAGCGGGTCGAGGTTACGAGCAGTACTTC
CASSLEAGRGYEQYF
>NA|TRBJ2-1|TRBV19|NA
TGTGCCAGTAGTATTTCCCCAGGGCTGGGGGAGCAGTTCTTC
CASSISPGLGEQFF
>TRBD2|TRBJ2-7|TRBV19|NA
TGTGCCAGTAGTTTAGCGGGGGGGACCTACGAGCAGTACTTC
CASSLAGGTYEQYF
>TRBD1|TRBJ2-1|TRBV6-2/TRBV6-3|NA
TGTGCCAGCAGTTCCGACAGGGCATTCGCTGAGCAGTTCTTC
CASSSDRAFAEQFF
>NA|TRBJ2-3|TRBV10-2|NA
TGCGCCAGCAGTGCCGAGACAGATACGCAGTATTTT
CASSAETDTQYF
>NA|TRBJ1-2|TRBV19|NA
TGTGCCAGTGCGCCTGTTGCTAACTATGGCTACACCTTC
CASAPVANYGYTF